This entry concerns a single T cell receptor (beta chain). Its antigen remains undetermined. Base qualities are not at hand, and no much larger clone is one base apart. TCRbeta CDR3 regions were amplified from genomic DNA using the immunoSEQ Assay, a bias-controlled multiplex PCR. In the source study's methods: Nucleated cell counts per sample were estimated from amplification of reference gene primers within the assay. To quantify the absolute abundance of each unique TCRbeta CDR3 rearrangement, sequence reads were collapsed and filtered. For each sample, productive Simpson clonality was calculated as the square root of Simpson's diversity index over productive rearrangements. This is the immuneACCESS table as TCRdb keeps it, with only in-frame sequences that have V and J called. A part of the clones is gone; compared with another copy, unresolved V genes explain less than half, and the rest is unexplained. V and J calls and clone size come straight from that table; D and trimming were deduced from the DNA. The sample table contains approximately 190,000 clones; only one count was recorded for roughly 80% of them. The ten biggest clones cover 6% to 8.5% of the sample.

This sample is drawn from a study of blood T cell repertoires in COVID-19 (dated by TCRdb to about 2020). With respect to the entire study: The collaborator samples originated in the United States, Italy and Spain and spanned the acute and convalescent phases of COVID-19. Subjects who had been exposed to COVID-19, were actively infected with it, or had recovered from it provided the deeply sampled blood TCRbeta repertoires that made up the dataset. A de-identified subject ID, COVID-19 status, age in years and sex were almost always included in the sample metadata. Where HLA class I and class II types were available, the types were taken from metadata supplied by the sample provider, not from assay-based typing. The prospective study material was composed of cDNA or gDNA derived from T cells, B-cell-depleted T cells, or PBMCs. The repertoires were released in a freely available public database intended as a resource for research on the immune response to SARS-CoV-2. The samples were drawn from two sources: the first 160 participants of the ongoing ImmuneRACE study, and 950 to 1,500 subjects contributed by 6 global collaborators.

Whole blood was collected in K2EDTA tubes by collaborating institutions according to the institutions' own protocols. For TCRbeta analysis, collaborators shipped samples as frozen whole blood, isolated PBMCs, or DNA extracted from either of those sample types. Overall study results and their limits: The amount of clinical and demographic metadata varied by source and participant and was provided uncurated.

The germline V gene (reference sequence) yields LGHDT for CDR1 and YNNKEL for CDR2. The CDR3, from cysteine to phenylalanine, totals 16 residues. Just CDR3 DNA is preserved here, 48 bases in frame from base 1. V is pruned by 4 bases and J by 4 bases, leaving 4 bases of the junction without a gene match. Specimen: peripheral blood. The origin of this receptor is a man aged 55 to 69 with acute or convalescent COVID-19. The sequence joins TRBV3-1 (or the pseudogene TRBV3-2) to TRBJ2-3, and TRBD2 matches 14 of the central bases. The CDR3 corresponds to CASSRRLAGGADTQYF. The DNA sequence reads TGTGCCAGCAGCCGGCGACTAGCGGGAGGGGCAGATACGCAGTATTTT.